These 27 T cell receptor beta chains originate from one sample sequenced in a study of blood T cells in healthy people across ages (dated by TCRdb to between 2014 and 2017). Receptors were amplified or captured by 5' RACE. Sequencer: Illumina HiSeq 2500. A second roughly 6 to 12 cycle PCR used a sample-barcoded 5' primer and a J-beta primer mix. TCRdb trimmed the raw reads at Q25, called clones with MiXCR and kept productive beta chains. Merged by CDR3 protein, the rows form single entries marked with the most common genes and DNA. The sample table lists about 1.4 million distinct CDR3 sequences, 59% of them with a count of one. The top ten clones comprise 6.5% to 8.5% of the sample. Source material: blood. The receptor source for this set is a young man in good health.

The chain is built from TRBV3-1 and TRBJ1-1; TRBD1 matches 7 bases. J was trimmed by 5 bases and V by 4 bases; bases with no gene match: 7. CDR1 and CDR2 from the germline V gene are LGHDT and YNNKEL (reference sequence). This CDR3 is 14 amino acids long. The CDR3 reads CASSRGDRETEAFF. The CDR3 coding sequence is TGTGCCAGCAGCCGAGGCGACAGGGAGACTGAAGCTTTCTTT.

The gene calls are TRBV4-1 and TRBJ2-7; possibly TRBD1 for D (5 bases). Germline lookup yields CDR1 MGHRA and CDR2 YSYEKL. Trimming cost V 0 bases and J 1 base, with 16 bases left between them. The length of the CDR3 is 17 residues. CDR3 bases: TGCGCCAGCAGCCAAGATCGGCCCGGCAGGGCTTCCTACGAGCAGTACTTC. Amino acid sequence: CASSQDRPGRASYEQYF.

As for this clonotype: A much larger clonotype is one base distant, so this may be a read error. This chain links TRBV12-3 or TRBV12-4 with TRBJ2-1; 7 positions match TRBD2. Gene TRBJ2-7 matches the end of the DNA better, so the J call may be wrong. The CDR3 consists of 18 residues. CDR3 region: CASSSRSGSISSYNEQYF. The CDR3 DNA is TGTGCCAGCAGTTCTCGTAGCGGGTCTATAAGCTCCTACAATGAGCAGTACTTC.

This clonotype was observed a handful of times. This rearrangement joins TRBV29-1 to TRBJ1-5, with TRBD1 matching over 8 bases. Germline CDR1 reads SQVTM; CDR2 reads ANQGSEA. After removal of 6 bases from V and 1 base from J, the junction contained 2 bases not matched to a gene. The CDR3 is 13 residues long. The CDR3 region is CSVTGESNQPQHF. CDR3 DNA sequence: TGCAGCGTGACAGGGGAGAGCAATCAGCCCCAGCATTTT.

The V and J genes are TRBV7-2 and TRBJ2-3; D gene unclear. CDR1 SGHTA and CDR2 FQGNSA come from the germline V gene. The CDR3 loop spans 15 amino acids. V was pared by 5 bases and J by 0 bases, with 12 bases between. DNA for the CDR3: TGTGCCAGCAGCACAACAGACTTTAGCACAGATACGCAGTATTTT. Protein: CASSTTDFSTDTQYF.

The rearrangement links TRBV4-1 to TRBJ1-2, with D unclear. This CDR3 has 15 residues. V was pared by 0 bases and J by 3 bases, with 11 bases between. Germline V gene sequence: CDR1 MGHRA, CDR2 YSYEKL. As DNA, the CDR3 is TGCGCCAGCAGCCAAGATTTTGACTCATACTATGGCTACACCTTC. Translation: CASSQDFDSYYGYTF.

The V call is TRBV25-1, the J call TRBJ2-4, with TRBD1 matching 8 bases. Germline CDR1 and CDR2: MGHDK and SYGVNS. The CDR3 spans 15 residues. V lost 5 bases and J lost 1; bases outside the gene matches: 4. The DNA for the CDR3 is TGTGCCAGCAGTAAGTGGACAGGGGCCAAAAACATTCAGTACTTC. As protein: CASSKWTGAKNIQYF.

This clonotype has a handful of counts. This rearrangement joins TRBV20-1 to TRBJ2-7; 11 nucleotides agree with TRBD2. The germline CDR1 and CDR2 sequences are DFQATT and SNEGSKA (reference sequence). CDR3 length equals 13 residues. J gave up 6 bases and V 2 bases, and 3 bases lay outside the gene matches. CDR3 sequence (DNA): TGCAGTGCTAGACTAGCGGGAGGAACCGAGCAGTACTTC. It encodes CSARLAGGTEQYF.

This clonotype was counted between two and nine times. The V gene is TRBV4-2, the J gene TRBJ1-1; D unresolved. The CDR3 consists of 14 residues. CDR1 and CDR2 from the germline V gene are LGHNA and YNFKEQ. Deletions cut 1 base from V and 3 bases from J, with 9 bases between. Here the CDR3 DNA reads TGTGCCAGCAGCCAAGTCACAACGGACACTGAAGCTTTCTTT. This encodes CASSQVTTDTEAFF.

This clonotype occurred once. The V call is TRBV14, the J call TRBJ2-5; 7 nucleotides line up with TRBD1. The DNA end is more similar to TRBJ2-7, so the J call may be wrong. Per germline, CDR1 SGHDN and CDR2 FVKESK. The CDR3 spans 18 residues. This CDR3 reads CASSQEGTARFRSYEQYF. The CDR3 DNA reads TGTGCCAGCAGCCAAGAGGGGACAGCTAGGTTTAGATCCTACGAGCAGTACTTC.

V is TRBV7-9 and J is TRBJ2-5; no reliable D call. CDR3 length: 11 amino acids. Trimming stripped 4 bases from V and 13 bases from J, with 13 bases between. Germline CDR1 reads SEHNR; CDR2 reads FQNEAQ (reference sequence). Here the CDR3 DNA reads TGTGCCAGCAGCTCGGGCCGAGACCCGTACTTC. Protein sequence: CASSSGRDPYF.

The rearrangement joins TRBV4-1 to TRBJ2-7, with 7 positions matching TRBD2. The CDR3 spans 15 residues. V was clipped by 2 bases and J by 5 bases; unmatched bases: 9. The germline V gene encodes CDR1 MGHRA and CDR2 YSYEKL. The CDR3 sequence: CASSQTSGTPNEQYF. The CDR3 DNA reads as TGCGCCAGCAGCCAAACCAGCGGGACCCCCAACGAGCAGTACTTC.

The rearrangement joins TRBV20-1 to TRBJ2-1, with 9 bases aligning to TRBD2. Germline values: CDR1 DFQATT, CDR2 SNEGSKA (reference sequence). The CDR3 is made up of 13 amino acids. Losses at the gene ends were 6 bases for V and 9 bases for J; bases not matched to a gene: 9. Here the CDR3 DNA reads TGCAGTGCCAAATTAGCGGGAGTGGGTGAGCAGTTCTTC. Its translation is CSAKLAGVGEQFF.

The chain employs TRBV5-5 and TRBJ2-1, with D tentatively TRBD2 (5 bases). The CDR3 consists of 13 residues. Between the trimmed V and J ends, which lost 4 bases and 8 bases, there was a span of 13 bases. Germline CDR1 is SGHKS and CDR2 is YYEKEE (reference sequence). CDR3 DNA sequence: TGTGCCAGCAGCCCGGACTCAGACCATGAGCAGTTCTTC. The encoded protein is CASSPDSDHEQFF.

The CDR3 sequence: CASRKPGQIYEQYF. As DNA, the CDR3 is TGTGCCAGCAGGAAACCGGGACAGATATACGAGCAGTACTTC. V and J are TRBV28 and TRBJ2-7; TRBD1 aligns across 7 bases. CDR3 length equals 14 residues. The junction had 9 bases not matched to a gene; V was cut back by 6 bases and J by 4 bases. Germline assignment: CDR1 MDHEN and CDR2 SYDVKM.

This chain joins TRBV5-5 and TRBJ1-5; 8 bases are shared with TRBD1. The CDR3 totals 15 residues. J gave up 9 bases and V 4 bases, and 12 bases lay outside the gene matches. Germline loops: CDR1 SGHKS, CDR2 YYEKEE (reference sequence). The CDR3 DNA is TGTGCCAGCAGCACCACCGACAGGGGATGGGGGCCCCAGCATTTT. Amino acids: CASSTTDRGWGPQHF.

V and J are TRBV6-5 and TRBJ2-5; possibly TRBD1 for D (5 bases). V lost 4 bases, J lost 0 bases, and 9 bases lay in between. Germline CDR1 reads MNHEY; CDR2 reads SVGAGI. There are 14 residues in the CDR3. CDR3 DNA sequence: TGTGCCAGCAGTTCGTCAGGGTACCAAGAGACCCAGTACTTC. Amino acids: CASSSSGYQETQYF.

The CDR3 protein is CSGRIGLRTSLGETQYF. CDR3 nucleotides: TGCAGCGGGAGAATTGGACTGAGGACTAGCTTGGGCGAGACCCAGTACTTC. The genes are TRBV29-1 and TRBJ2-5, with 8 bases that match TRBD2. V shed 7 bases and J 5 bases; nucleotides not matched to a gene: 21. The CDR3 is 17 residues long. Germline CDR1 is SQVTM and CDR2 is ANQGSEA.

This chain uses TRBV6-6 with TRBJ2-7, with TRBD2 as a possible D gene (5 bases). The V and J ends lost 7 bases and 6 bases respectively, with 22 bases between them. CDR1 and CDR2 (germline): MNHNY, SVGAGI (reference sequence). The CDR3 contains 15 residues. CDR3 sequence (DNA): TGTGCCAGCACCCCCCTCGGGGAAACCGTTGGCGAGCAGTACTTC. The encoded protein is CASTPLGETVGEQYF.

This clonotype was counted between two and nine times. The chain is built from TRBV4-1 and TRBJ2-7, with D uncertain. The CDR3 consists of 15 residues. The ends were cut back, 0 bases at V and 0 bases at J, with 9 bases in the middle. The germline V gene has CDR1 MGHRA and CDR2 YSYEKL. CDR3 nucleotide sequence: TGCGCCAGCAGCCAAGAGTCTGGAATCTCCTACGAGCAGTACTTC. It yields the protein CASSQESGISYEQYF.

This clonotype has a count of ten or more. The V gene is TRBV12-3 or TRBV12-4, the J gene TRBJ1-2; perhaps TRBD1 as D (5 bases). The ends were cut back, 8 bases at V and 5 bases at J, with 18 bases in the middle. This CDR3 is 14 amino acids long. CDR3 in amino acids: CASGTTGAVYGYTF. The CDR3 region has the DNA TGTGCCAGCGGAACAACAGGTGCGGTTTATGGCTACACCTTC.

This clonotype was detected only a few times. The chain recombines TRBV4-1 with TRBJ2-7, with no clear D. Between the trimmed V and J ends, which lost 0 bases and 3 bases, there was a span of 12 bases. CDR1 and CDR2 from the germline V gene are MGHRA and YSYEKL. The CDR3 runs 15 residues. CDR3 residues: CASSQDRSSFYEQYF. CDR3 bases: TGCGCCAGCAGCCAAGATCGTAGCTCTTTCTACGAGCAGTACTTC.

This clonotype was seen just once. This sequence joins TRBV10-3 and TRBJ1-1; D unresolved. Germline lookup yields CDR1 ENHRY and CDR2 SYGVKD. Trimming removed 2 bases from V and 0 bases from J, with 10 bases in between. This CDR3 spans 15 amino acids. CDR3: CAISERAVMNTEAFF. Written as DNA, the CDR3 is TGTGCCATCAGTGAGAGGGCAGTGATGAACACTGAAGCTTTCTTT.

The genes are TRBV30 and TRBJ2-1; TRBD2 matches 11 bases. There are 16 residues in the CDR3. The germline gives CDR1 GTSNPN, CDR2 SVGIG (reference sequence). V lost 5 bases, J lost 0 bases, and 6 bases stayed unmatched. CDR3 in amino acids: CAWSKGTSGSYNEQFF. CDR3 nucleotide sequence: TGTGCCTGGTCAAAAGGGACTAGCGGCTCCTACAATGAGCAGTTCTTC.

The chain recombines TRBV11-1 with TRBJ1-2; D is unresolved. With 1 base removed from V and 5 bases from J, the gap between germline ends came to 11 bases. The CDR3 spans 14 residues. Germline loops: CDR1 SGHAT, CDR2 FQDESV (reference sequence). The CDR3, as DNA: TGTGCCAGCAGCTTAGTTGAAGGAGTGTATGGCTACACCTTC. Encoded protein: CASSLVEGVYGYTF. The full variable domain, completed using reference TRBV11-1 and TRBJ1-2, is EAEVAQSPRYKITEKSQAVAFWCDPISGHATLYWYRQILGQGPELLVQFQDESVVDDSQLPKDRFSAERLKGVDSTLKIQPAELGDSAMYLCASSLVEGVYGYTFGSGTRLTVV.

This rearrangement joins TRBV4-1 to TRBJ2-3; D ambiguous. Trimming shortened V by 10 bases and J by 0 bases, and 14 bases separated the two germline ends. CDR1 MGHRA and CDR2 YSYEKL come from the germline V gene. The CDR3 is 14 amino acids. This chain's CDR3 is CAIRRKASTDTQYF. In nucleotides, the CDR3 is TGCGCCATTCGTAGAAAGGCTAGCACAGATACGCAGTATTTT.

The J gene is TRBJ2-3, the V gene TRBV20-1; 12 bases match TRBD2. This CDR3 contains 18 residues. Looked up from germline, CDR1 is DFQATT and CDR2 is SNEGSKA (reference sequence). V trimming: 0 bases; J trimming: 1 base; junction bases outside the gene matches: 8. In nucleotides, the CDR3 is TGCAGTGCTAGAGACGCTAGCGGGGGGGCAGGGGGCACAGATACGCAGTATTTT. The encoded protein is CSARDASGGAGGTDTQYF.